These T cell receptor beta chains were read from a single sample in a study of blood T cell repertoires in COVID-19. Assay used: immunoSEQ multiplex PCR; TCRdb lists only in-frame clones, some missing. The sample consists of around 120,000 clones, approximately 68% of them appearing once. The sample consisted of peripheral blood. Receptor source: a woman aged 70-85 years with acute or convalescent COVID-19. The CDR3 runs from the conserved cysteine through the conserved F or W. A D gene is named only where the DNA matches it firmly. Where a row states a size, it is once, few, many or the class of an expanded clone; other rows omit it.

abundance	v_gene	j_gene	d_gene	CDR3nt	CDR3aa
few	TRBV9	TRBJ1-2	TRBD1	TGTGCCAGCAGCCCGCGGACAGGGAATAACTATGGCTACACCTTC	CASSPRTGNNYGYTF
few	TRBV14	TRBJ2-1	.	TGTGCCAGCAGCCAATTTTTAGGATCAGGGGCGGACAATGAGCAGTTCTTC	CASSQFLGSGADNEQFF
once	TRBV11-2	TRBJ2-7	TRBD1	TGTGCCAGCAGCTCTCCCGGACAGGTTTACTACGAGCAGTACTTC	CASSSPGQVYYEQYF
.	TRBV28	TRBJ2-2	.	TGTGCCAGCAGTCCTCCTAACACCGGGGAGCTGTTTTTT	CASSPPNTGELFF
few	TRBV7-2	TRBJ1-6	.	TGTGCCAGCAGCCCTAGGGGATACAATTCACCCCTCCACTTT	CASSPRGYNSPLHF
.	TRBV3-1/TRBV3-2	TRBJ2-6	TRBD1	TGTGCCAGCAGCCTACAGACAGGGACTGGGGCCAACGTCCTGACTTTC	CASSLQTGTGANVLTF
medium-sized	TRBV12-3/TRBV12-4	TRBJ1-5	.	TGTGCCAGCAGTTTAATGGGGGGTCAGCCCCAGCATTTT	CASSLMGGQPQHF
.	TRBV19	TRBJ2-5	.	TGTGCCACCACCAGTAGCCAAGGGGTGCAAGAGACCCAGTACTTC	CATTSSQGVQETQYF
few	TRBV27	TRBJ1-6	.	TGTGCCAGCAGTTTAGTACAGACTAATTCACCCCTCCACTTT	CASSLVQTNSPLHF
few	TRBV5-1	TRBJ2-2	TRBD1	TGCGCCAGCAGCCTTCGGACAGGGGGCGCCGCGAACACCGGGGAGCTGTTTTTT	CASSLRTGGAANTGELFF
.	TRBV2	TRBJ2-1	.	TGTGCCAGCAGTGGGGCAGTTCTCTCCTACAATGAGCAGTTCTTC	CASSGAVLSYNEQFF
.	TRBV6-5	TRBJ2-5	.	TGTGCCAGCAGTTTCGTGGGGGCATGGGAGACCCAGTACTTC	CASSFVGAWETQYF
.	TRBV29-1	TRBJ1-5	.	TGCAGCGTTGGGTCGGGGTCTCAGCCCCAGCATTTT	CSVGSGSQPQHF
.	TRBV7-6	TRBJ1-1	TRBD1	TGTGCCAGCAGCATACAGGGGGTAGCTTTCTTT	CASSIQGVAFF